This T cell receptor (beta chain) was observed in a study of blood T cell repertoires in COVID-19. Across the whole study: From the United States, Italy and Spain came samples of acute and convalescent COVID-19.

The V end lost 5 bases, the J end lost 6 bases, and 8 bases lay between the germline ends. In germline, CDR1 is WNHNN, CDR2 SYGVQD (reference sequence). CDR3 size: 11 residues. The table lists this clone with a count of one. The protocol was immunoSEQ multiplex PCR, while the TCRdb copy is restricted to in-frame clones and leaves out a portion. The table has about 98,000 clones, 92% seen once; the top ten hold roughly 1.9%. Sequenced input: peripheral blood. The chain carries TRBV10-1 and TRBJ2-7; D not resolved. The sequence derives from a woman between 45 and 65 years old with COVID-19, enrolled during active disease. The CDR3 loop is CASSPKSEQYF. The CDR3 coding sequence is TGCGCCAGCAGTCCTAAGAGCGAGCAGTACTTC.